This TCR beta chain was recorded in a study of blood T cell repertoires in COVID-19. Assay: immunoSEQ multiplex PCR; the TCRdb copy retains only in-frame clones and omits some. The sample holds around 250,000 clones, 80% to 95% seen once. This clone was recorded once. The CDR3 is made up of 17 amino acids. Trimming cost V 4 bases and J 5 bases; bases outside gene matches: 11. CDR1 MGHRA and CDR2 YSYEKL come from the germline V gene. This sequence was found in a man between 40 and 49 years old who had been exposed to COVID-19. V is TRBV4-1 and J is TRBJ2-3, with TRBD2 matching over 11 bases. The sample was PBMCs or T cells enriched from blood (not recorded which). The CDR3: CASSLYSLAGGGDTQYF. In nucleotides, the CDR3 is TGCGCCAGCAGCCTCTACTCTCTAGCGGGAGGTGGAGATACGCAGTATTTT.